The table lists the clone carrying this TCR beta chain with many counts. Its antigen is undetermined. TCRdb redid the calling of the 5' RACE reads with MiXCR, one entry per CDR3 protein. The sample comprises fewer than 550,000 distinct CDR3 sequences, 5.3% of which are singletons, and under 4.5% rests with the top ten. The data derive from a study of CD8 T cells in ankylosing spondylitis. Regarding the study as a whole: Apparently characteristic of ankylosing spondylitis blood was a TCR beta motif (about 8 highly homologous variants).

The CDR3 length is 13 residues. The trim removed 6 bases at V and 3 bases at J, leaving 8 bases unmatched. The germline CDR1 and CDR2 sequences are DFQATT and SNEGSKA (reference sequence). Sequencing was carried out using blood, either unsorted or a sorted T cell fraction (not recorded which). The sequence derives from a male donor with ankylosing spondylitis. This chain links TRBV20-1 with TRBJ2-7; TRBD1 aligns across 7 bases. The CDR3 is CSAAQGSDYEQYF. In nucleotides, the CDR3 is TGCAGTGCCGCACAGGGGAGCGACTACGAGCAGTACTTC.